This T cell receptor (beta chain) was sequenced during a study of shared clonotypes between healthy human individuals. General study findings and limits: Clonotype sharing across several donors was observed for around 5% of naive CD4 clonotypes.

Nashville, Tennessee was home to all donors, who were Caucasian adults. Generated by immunoSEQ multiplex PCR, the TCRdb table keeps only in-frame clones and is missing some. The sample consists of about 2 million clones, 90% to 95% of them appearing once. The V gene lost 11 bases and the J gene lost 7 bases, with 18 bases spanning the gap. The CDR3 is 13 residues long. CDR1 is MNHEY and CDR2 is SVGAGI in the germline V gene. Notes on this clone: Its antigen is not identified.

This sequence was found in a man aged 18 to 29 in good health. This rearrangement joins TRBV6-5 to TRBJ1-5; D unresolved. Sample: naive CD4+ T cells sorted from blood. Subset specified: CD45RA+ positively selected. CDR3 nucleotide sequence: TGTGCCGCAGCGCCCGGAGCTCGGCAGCCCCAGCATTTT. Translating it yields CAAAPGARQPQHF.